This T cell receptor (beta chain) was sequenced during a study of radiation and T cells in renal cell carcinoma. Study at large: Nephrectomy followed 15 Gy stereotactic body radiation by 4 weeks. Study conclusions and caveats: Top tumor clonotypes rose in blood 2 weeks post-radiation, then contracted.

Germline CDR1 reads SQVTM; CDR2 reads ANQGSEA. The CDR3 is made up of 13 amino acids. About this clone itself: The antigen is unknown.

Here immunoSEQ multiplex PCR was the method, and the copy in TCRdb shows in-frame clones only, minus some. This table has 150,000 to 180,000 clones, about 87% appearing once. Time point given: blood 2 weeks post-SBRT. Stated treatment: 15 Gy SBRT to primary tumor, nephrectomy 4 weeks later. Radiation-treated patients gave blood at baseline, week 2 and week 4. The receptor comes from a woman aged 45-59 years with renal cell carcinoma. The source was blood, collected from a patient whose treatment included radiotherapy and nephrectomy. V usage is TRBV29-1 and J usage is TRBJ2-5; the D is unclear. The DNA end lines up better with TRBJ2-7; the J call may be wrong. The CDR3 sequence is CSVGPMFSYEQYF. The CDR3 nucleotides read TGCAGCGTTGGGCCGATGTTTTCCTACGAGCAGTACTTC.